The 14 T cell receptor beta chains reported below all come from one sample, sequenced in a study of radiotherapy plus CTLA-4 blockade in lung cancer. The data were produced by immunoSEQ multiplex PCR, yet TCRdb's version contains in-frame clones alone and is incomplete. The data contain about 51,000 clones, about 76% of them singletons. This sample comprised peripheral blood, obtained from a patient treated with radiotherapy plus ipilimumab. Receptors originate from a human donor with non-small cell lung cancer whose response to radiotherapy plus ipilimumab could not be evaluated.

The chain joins TRBV9 to TRBJ1-2; 8 nucleotides align to TRBD1. Germline lookup yields CDR1 SGDLS and CDR2 YYNGEE. CDR3 length: 14 residues. V was clipped by 3 bases and J by 2 bases; unmatched bases: 3. CDR3 loop: CASSAWTGNYGYTF. The CDR3, as DNA: TGTGCCAGCAGCGCATGGACAGGGAACTATGGCTACACCTTC.

This rearrangement joins TRBV10-2 to TRBJ1-3; D uncertain. With 11 bases removed from V and 0 bases from J, the gap between germline ends came to 11 bases. Germline-derived CDR1 and CDR2 are WSHSY and SAAADI. There are 13 residues in the CDR3. The CDR3 DNA reads as TGCGCCTCTATTAGCGACTCTGGAAACACCATATATTTT. Amino acids: CASISDSGNTIYF.

The V and J genes are TRBV12-5 and TRBJ1-1; no clear D. Germline V CDR1 and CDR2: LGHNT, FRNRAP. Deletions cut 5 bases from V and 6 bases from J, with 16 bases between. This CDR3 contains 14 residues. The DNA for the CDR3 is TGTGCTAGTGGTCCACCCTTTGAGGGCTCTGAAGCTTTCTTT. Translated, it gives CASGPPFEGSEAFF. Combining the CDR3 with reference TRBV12-5 and TRBJ1-1 gives the whole variable domain DARVTQTPRHKVTEMGQEVTMRCQPILGHNTVFWYRQTMMQGLELLAYFRNRAPLDDSGMPKDRFSAEMPDATLATLKIQPSEPRDSAVYFCASGPPFEGSEAFFGQGTRLTVV.

For the CDR3, the DNA is TGTGCCAGCAGTTTGGGGACTAGCGGACTATCCTACGAGCAGTACTTC. Translation gives CASSLGTSGLSYEQYF. The V and J genes are TRBV7-8 and TRBJ2-7; 11 positions agree with TRBD2. V lost 6 bases and J lost 1; bases outside the gene matches: 8. Germline V gives CDR1 SGHVS, CDR2 FQNEAQ. This CDR3 contains 16 residues.

The J gene is TRBJ2-2, the V gene TRBV7-2; D may be TRBD2 (6 bases). With 5 bases removed from V and 0 bases from J, the gap between germline ends came to 19 bases. Germline V gene lookup returns CDR1 SGHTA and CDR2 FQGNSA. CDR3 length equals 18 residues. CDR3 in DNA: TGTGCCAGCAGCGTCAACCGCGCGGGAAGCACGAACACCGGGGAGCTGTTTTTT. Translation gives CASSVNRAGSTNTGELFF. The variable domain in full, with the rest retrieved from reference TRBV7-2 and TRBJ2-2, is GAGVSQSPSNKVTEKGKDVELRCDPISGHTALYWYRQSLGQGLEFLIYFQGNSAPDKSGLPSDRFSAERTGGSVSTLTIQRTQQEDSAVYLCASSVNRAGSTNTGELFFGEGSRLTVL.

CDR3 DNA sequence: TGTGCCAGCAGTTACTCGATTCTCGGACAGGGCAACGAGCAGTACTTC. This translates into CASSYSILGQGNEQYF. This chain uses TRBV6-5 with TRBJ2-7; 8 nucleotides match TRBD1. From germline, CDR1 is MNHEY and CDR2 SVGAGI. The CDR3 runs to 16 residues. Germline trimming cut 0 bases from V and 5 bases from J; bases unmatched to any gene: 9.

This clone has only a few counts. This chain links TRBV7-8 with TRBJ2-1, with 8 bases matching TRBD1. The CDR3 runs to 16 residues. Trimming took 5 bases from V and 0 from J; bases not matched to a gene: 6. CDR1 SGHVS and CDR2 FQNEAQ come from the germline V gene. CDR3 protein: CASSITGGSSYNEQFF. The CDR3 nucleotides are TGTGCCAGCAGCATCACAGGGGGGAGCTCCTACAATGAGCAGTTCTTC. Variable domain in full (rest from reference TRBV7-8 and TRBJ2-1): GAGVSQSPRYKVAKRGQDVALRCDPISGHVSLFWYQQALGQGPEFLTYFQNEAQLDKSGLPSDRFFAERPEGSVSTLKIQRTQQEDSAVYLCASSITGGSSYNEQFFGPGTRLTVL.

The V call is TRBV4-2, the J call TRBJ2-3; TRBD1 matches at 10 bases. This CDR3 comprises 17 residues. J gave up 6 bases and V 1 base, and 10 bases lay outside the gene matches. Germline lookup yields CDR1 LGHNA and CDR2 YNFKEQ. The CDR3 nucleotides read TGTGCCAGCAGCCAAGTTAGGGGGACAGGGGCCGGTGATACGCAGTATTTT. Its translation is CASSQVRGTGAGDTQYF.

This chain links TRBV5-1 with TRBJ2-5; 9 bases map to TRBD2. CDR1 and CDR2 from the germline V gene are SGHRS and YFSETQ. V gave up 2 bases and J gave up 5 bases; unmatched junction bases: 10. The CDR3 consists of 16 residues. In DNA, the CDR3 is TGCGCCAGCAGCTTTTTGTCTAGCGGGGTCGGGGAGACCCAGTACTTC. Its protein is CASSFLSSGVGETQYF.

In DNA, the CDR3 is TGTGCCAGCAGTGAAGAAGGGGGAATGGGAAACACCATATATTTT. Residues: CASSEEGGMGNTIYF. The chain carries TRBV2 and TRBJ1-3; maybe TRBD1 (6 bases). The CDR3 runs to 15 residues. Germline CDR1 SNHLY, CDR2 FYNNEI. V was cut by 1 base and J by 4 bases, with 11 bases left in between.

The gene calls are TRBV19 and TRBJ1-1; D uncertain. This CDR3 is 11 amino acids long. The germline V gene has CDR1 LNHDA and CDR2 SQIVND (reference sequence). Trimming shortened V by 5 bases and J by 11 bases, and 12 bases separated the two germline ends. The CDR3, as DNA: TGTGCCAGTAGTGTACCCAGGAAGGCTTTCTTT. Translation gives CASSVPRKAFF.

The J gene is TRBJ2-6, the V gene TRBV21-1; the DNA was not compared with TRBD2, the D call given in the table. TRBV21-1 is labeled a pseudogene. The CDR3 sequence is 15 residues long. CDR3 DNA sequence: TGTGCCAGCAGCCCCGGGGACTCTGGGGCCAACGTCCTGACTTTC. Translated, it gives CASSPGDSGANVLTF.

This clone turned up a few times. V and J are TRBV28 and TRBJ1-5; D might be TRBD1 (5 bases). Germline-derived CDR1 and CDR2 are MDHEN and SYDVKM. There are 15 residues in the CDR3. V dropped 5 bases and J dropped 0 bases, with 11 bases sitting between them. The CDR3 spells CASSLDRYSNQPQHF. CDR3 DNA: TGTGCCAGCAGTCTCGACAGATATAGCAATCAGCCCCAGCATTTT.

The chain carries TRBV5-6 and TRBJ2-3, with 7 bases that match TRBD1. V shed 3 bases, J shed 0 bases, and the junction held 4 bases outside the gene matches. CDR1 is SGHDT and CDR2 is YYEEEE in the germline V gene. This CDR3 comprises 15 residues. CDR3 bases: TGTGCCAGCAGCTATCCGGGACAGAGCACAGATACGCAGTATTTT. It specifies CASSYPGQSTDTQYF.